Below are 3 T cell receptor beta chains sequenced from a single sample in a study of T cells in Graves' hyperthyroidism and ophthalmopathy. There were TCR beta CDR3 regions amplified from RNA transcripts. Primed by the HTBI set, a first-round RT-PCR was run on the TCR CDR3. TCRdb re-called the multiplex PCR reads through MiXCR, storing one row per CDR3 protein. The profile shows about 380,000 distinct CDR3 sequences, 13% to 15% of them singletons. The material sequenced was blood. The source of these receptors is a woman aged 30 to 39 with Graves' ophthalmopathy.

This clonotype was detected many times. The rearrangement joins TRBV4-2 to TRBJ2-2; D remains ambiguous. The germline gives CDR1 LGHNA, CDR2 YNFKEQ. The CDR3 is made up of 14 amino acids. The V gene lost 2 bases and the J gene lost 3 bases, with 7 bases spanning the gap. The CDR3 bases are TGTGCCAGCAGCCAATCGATGGACACCGGGGAGCTGTTTTTT. Translation gives CASSQSMDTGELFF.

The chain uses TRBV5-1 and TRBJ1-2; 7 nucleotides match TRBD1. Per the germline V gene, CDR1 is SGHRS and CDR2 is YFSETQ. CDR3 length: 15 amino acids. J lost 4 bases, V lost 1 base, and 7 bases had no gene match. DNA for the CDR3: TGCGCCAGCAGCTTGTTAAAGGGGGCGAGCTATGGCTACACCTTC. Amino acids: CASSLLKGASYGYTF.

This clonotype was seen repeatedly, ten times or more. The chain combines TRBV7-2 with TRBJ2-5; D is perhaps TRBD2 (6 bases). Trimming removed 1 base from V and 5 bases from J, with 14 bases in between. The CDR3 sequence is 15 residues long. The germline gives CDR1 SGHTA, CDR2 FQGNSA. The CDR3 DNA sequence: TGTGCCAGCAGCTTAGAGAAGGCGGGGCGGGAGACCCAGTACTTC. It codes for CASSLEKAGRETQYF.